One sample yielded the 29 T cell receptor beta chains listed below, sequenced in a study of shared clonotypes between healthy human individuals. Repertoires were generated with immunoSEQ multiplex PCR, while TCRdb's copy carries only in-frame clones and drops some. Here the sample spans about 2 million clones, approximately 95% being singletons. Naive CD8 cells comprised CD45RO-negative, CCR7-positively selected cells, excluding terminally differentiated effector memory CD45RA+ cells. Sequencing was carried out using naive CD8+ T cells sorted from blood. These receptors were taken from a man aged 18-30 years in good health.

This chain connects TRBV5-1 to TRBJ2-7, with 8 bases lining up with TRBD1. Germline V gene data show CDR1 as SGHRS and CDR2 as YFSETQ. Losses at the gene ends were 0 bases for V and 6 bases for J; bases not matched to a gene: 8. The CDR3 contains 15 residues. In nucleotides, the CDR3 is TGCGCCAGCAGCTTGGCCACACAGGGGGTCAGCGAGCAGTACTTC. This sequence encodes CASSLATQGVSEQYF.

The gene calls are TRBV2 and TRBJ2-7, with D possibly being TRBD1 or TRBD2 (5 bases each). The CDR3 is made up of 13 amino acids. V lost 8 bases and J lost 1, with 12 bases in between. CDR1 and CDR2 (germline): SNHLY, FYNNEI. CDR3 loop: CASGDGMSYEQYF. CDR3 nucleotide sequence: TGTGCCAGCGGGGACGGAATGTCCTACGAGCAGTACTTC.

V is TRBV7-9 and J is TRBJ2-3; D may match TRBD1 or TRBD2 (6 bases each). Looked up from germline, CDR1 is SEHNR and CDR2 is FQNEAQ (reference sequence). This CDR3 is built from 17 residues. V was clipped by 0 bases and J by 5 bases, with 18 bases between them. The CDR3 DNA sequence: TGTGCCAGCAGCTTAGCGCTGGGAGGACAGCAGAGAGATACGCAGTATTTT. This translates into CASSLALGGQQRDTQYF.

This clone has only one observation. J is TRBJ1-1 and V is TRBV5-1; a possible D gene is TRBD1 (5 bases). The CDR3 length is 15 residues. Trimming removed 0 bases from V and 0 bases from J, with 9 bases in between. Germline CDR1 is SGHRS and CDR2 is YFSETQ. The CDR3: CASSLERGLNTEAFF. The CDR3 DNA sequence: TGCGCCAGCAGCTTGGAACGGGGGTTGAACACTGAAGCTTTCTTT.

In the case of this clone: The same CDR3 can be traced to other DNA sequences in this sample. The chain joins TRBV27 to TRBJ2-7; D tentatively fits TRBD1 or TRBD2 (5 bases each). Germline CDR1 reads MNHEY; CDR2 reads SMNVEV (reference sequence). There are 14 residues in the CDR3. Trimming removed 2 bases from V and 2 bases from J, with 10 bases in between. Written as DNA, the CDR3 is TGTGCCAGCAGTTTAGGGGGAGTCACCTACGAGCAGTACTTC. Translated, it gives CASSLGGVTYEQYF.

This chain connects TRBV10-3 to TRBJ2-7; D may be TRBD2 (5 bases). The germline CDR1 and CDR2 sequences are ENHRY and SYGVKD. V gave up 7 bases and J gave up 7 bases, with 14 bases separating them. CDR3 length: 12 residues. CDR3 region: CAITREGGEQYF. The DNA for the CDR3 is TGTGCCATCACCCGAGAGGGTGGGGAGCAGTACTTC.

The chain employs TRBV5-8 and TRBJ2-1, with D uncertain. Trimming pared 4 bases from V and 4 bases from J, leaving 21 bases between. Germline V gives CDR1 SGHTS, CDR2 YDEGEE. The CDR3 contains 17 residues. CDR3 sequence: CASSRVLTVVGYNEQFF. CDR3 sequence (DNA): TGTGCCAGCAGCCGGGTTTTGACGGTGGTAGGGTACAATGAGCAGTTCTTC.

The chain couples TRBV5-1 to TRBJ2-3; TRBD1 is a possible D gene (6 bases). The CDR3 spans 20 residues. Germline lookup yields CDR1 SGHRS and CDR2 YFSETQ. The ends were cut back, 0 bases at V and 2 bases at J, with 25 bases in the middle. CDR3 nucleotide sequence: TGCGCCAGCAGCTTGGGCGTCAGGGGCCTGCCCCTTACTATCACAGATACGCAGTATTTT. It specifies CASSLGVRGLPLTITDTQYF. Full variable domain (missing parts from reference TRBV5-1 and TRBJ2-3): KAGVTQTPRYLIKTRGQQVTLSCSPISGHRSVSWYQQTPGQGLQFLFEYFSETQRNKGNFPGRFSGRQFSNSRSEMNVSTLELGDSALYLCASSLGVRGLPLTITDTQYFGPGTRLTVL.

This sequence joins TRBV7-8 and TRBJ2-1; 10 positions match TRBD2. The V gene end was trimmed by 1 base and the J gene end by 6 bases; junction bases not matched to a gene: 6. The germline gives CDR1 SGHVS, CDR2 FQNEAQ. This CDR3 contains 16 residues. The CDR3 region has the DNA TGTGCCAGCAGCTTAGGGGCTAGCGGGAGTTTCAATGAGCAGTTCTTC. It encodes CASSLGASGSFNEQFF.

A remark on this clone: Other DNA sequences in this sample translate to the same CDR3. This chain links TRBV7-9 with TRBJ2-1; D is perhaps TRBD2 (6 bases). Germline V gives CDR1 SEHNR, CDR2 FQNEAQ (reference sequence). There are 12 residues in the CDR3. The ends were cut back, 1 base at V and 10 bases at J, with 8 bases in the middle. The CDR3 here is CASSLGLDEQFF. For the CDR3, the DNA is TGTGCCAGCAGCTTAGGACTAGACGAGCAGTTCTTC.

The rearrangement joins TRBV4-1 to TRBJ2-1; maybe TRBD2 (7 bases). The germline CDR1 and CDR2 sequences are MGHRA and YSYEKL. V lost 5 bases, J lost 0 bases, and 23 bases lay in between. This CDR3 has 19 residues. The CDR3 DNA reads TGCGCCAGCAGCGCCTACGAAGGGGGGGAGGGCCTCTCCTACAATGAGCAGTTCTTC. Its protein is CASSAYEGGEGLSYNEQFF.

This clone was observed once. This chain joins TRBV7-2 and TRBJ2-1; no clear D gene. This CDR3 has 15 residues. CDR1 and CDR2 from the germline V gene are SGHTA and FQGNSA. V was cut by 3 bases and J by 5 bases, with 14 bases left in between. The CDR3 bases are TGTGCCAGCAGCTTCGGTACCCGCGTGCACAATGAGCAGTTCTTC. It yields the protein CASSFGTRVHNEQFF.

V usage is TRBV6-5 and J usage is TRBJ2-7; no clear D gene. V dropped 4 bases and J dropped 2 bases, with 9 bases sitting between them. CDR3 length: 13 amino acids. Germline loops: CDR1 MNHEY, CDR2 SVGAGI. The CDR3 DNA is TGTGCCAGCAGTTTTCAGGAGCCCTACGAGCAGTACTTC. Amino acid sequence: CASSFQEPYEQYF.

The genes are TRBV5-4 and TRBJ2-7; the D call may be TRBD1 or TRBD2 (7 bases each). Germline values: CDR1 SGHNT, CDR2 YYREEE (reference sequence). V was clipped by 7 bases and J by 1 base, with 12 bases between them. This CDR3 contains 13 residues. This CDR3 is CASGGDRSYEQYF. In DNA form, the CDR3 reads TGTGCCAGCGGGGGGGACAGATCCTACGAGCAGTACTTC.

The chain uses TRBV13 and TRBJ1-3, with a possible D match to TRBD1 (5 bases). CDR1 is PRHDT and CDR2 is FYEKMQ in the germline V gene (reference sequence). The length of the CDR3 is 15 residues. V lost 5 bases and J 4 bases, leaving 15 bases between the germline ends. The DNA of the CDR3 is TGTGCCAGCAGCCGAAGGGGAGGGGTCGGAAACACCATATATTTT. This codes for CASSRRGGVGNTIYF.

The rearrangement links TRBV27 to TRBJ1-2, with 7 bases fitting TRBD1. V dropped 8 bases and J dropped 4; count of bases not matched to a gene: 7. CDR1 is MNHEY and CDR2 is SMNVEV in the germline V gene (reference sequence). The CDR3 loop spans 13 amino acids. Here the CDR3 reads CASGPGQSYGYTF. The CDR3 nucleotides read TGTGCCAGCGGACCGGGACAGTCCTATGGCTACACCTTC.

The rearrangement joins TRBV4-1 to TRBJ2-3, with 9 bases identical to TRBD2. Germline V gene lookup returns CDR1 MGHRA and CDR2 YSYEKL. CDR3 length equals 16 residues. V gave up 5 bases and J gave up 0 bases; unmatched junction bases: 6. CDR3 residues: CASSARLAASTDTQYF. CDR3 DNA sequence: TGCGCCAGCAGCGCCCGACTAGCGGCTAGCACAGATACGCAGTATTTT.

The V and J genes are TRBV7-9 and TRBJ1-5, with unresolved D. Germline V gene lookup returns CDR1 SEHNR and CDR2 FQNEAQ (reference sequence). V was clipped by 4 bases and J by 4 bases, with 20 bases between them. This CDR3 has 17 residues. This CDR3 reads CASSSRHGERDNQPQHF. The DNA of the CDR3 is TGTGCCAGCAGCTCAAGGCATGGGGAACGGGATAATCAGCCCCAGCATTTT.

As concerns this clone: Other nucleotide sequences from this sample produce the same CDR3. The rearrangement links TRBV6-1 to TRBJ2-7; 7 nucleotides line up with TRBD1. The V segment lost 0 bases and the J segment 2 bases; nucleotides outside the gene matches: 1. Germline V gives CDR1 MNHNS, CDR2 SASEGT. This CDR3 comprises 14 residues. This CDR3 reads CASSEAGQTYEQYF. As DNA, the CDR3 is TGTGCCAGCAGTGAAGCGGGACAGACCTACGAGCAGTACTTC.

In nucleotides, the CDR3 is TGTGCCGGGCTAGCGCTCACTAGCACAGATACGCAGTATTTT. As protein: CAGLALTSTDTQYF. The chain is built from TRBV2 and TRBJ2-3, with D perhaps TRBD2 (6 bases). There are 14 residues in the CDR3. The V end was cut by 11 bases, the J end by 0 bases, with 15 bases between. Per germline, CDR1 SNHLY and CDR2 FYNNEI.

On this clone: Additional DNA sequences in this sample encode the identical CDR3. The chain employs TRBV28 and TRBJ1-2; a weak D match, TRBD1 (5 bases). The V and J ends lost 3 bases and 2 bases respectively, with 10 bases between them. CDR1 is MDHEN, CDR2 SYDVKM, per germline. The CDR3 length is 14 residues. The CDR3 loop reads CASSFQGTNYGYTF. CDR3 DNA sequence: TGTGCCAGCAGTTTTCAGGGAACCAACTATGGCTACACCTTC.

CDR3 in amino acids: CASSPSGTAFYEQYF. The DNA for the CDR3 is TGTGCCAGCTCACCTTCCGGGACAGCTTTCTACGAGCAGTACTTC. The V and J genes are TRBV18 and TRBJ2-7; TRBD1 agrees at 7 bases. The CDR3 runs to 15 residues. Germline lookup yields CDR1 KGHSH and CDR2 LQKENI. Trimming removed 3 bases from V and 3 bases from J; junction bases left unmatched: 8.

The rearrangement uses TRBV4-3 and TRBJ1-1; 9 nucleotides agree with TRBD1. The ends lost 3 bases at V and 1 base at J; junction bases unmatched: 3. The germline gives CDR1 LGHNA, CDR2 YSLEER. The CDR3 consists of 15 residues. CDR3 region: CASSHPGQGNTEAFF. The CDR3 region has the DNA TGCGCCAGCAGCCACCCGGGACAGGGGAACACTGAAGCTTTCTTT.

The chain couples TRBV28 to TRBJ2-7, with D possibly called TRBD1 or TRBD2 (5 bases each). Trimming left V 4 bases short and J 3 bases short, with 10 bases between. Germline CDR1 MDHEN, CDR2 SYDVKM. The CDR3 is 13 residues long. CDR3 DNA: TGTGCCAGCAGTTACAGTGGGGGCTACGAGCAGTACTTC. It is translated as CASSYSGGYEQYF.

This clone was found once. The rearrangement uses TRBV4-3 and TRBJ2-1; D tentatively fits TRBD1 or TRBD2 (5 bases each). CDR3 length: 14 residues. Germline values: CDR1 LGHNA, CDR2 YSLEER. Trimming took 6 bases from V and 8 from J, leaving 17 bases between them. The CDR3 reads CASSPGPLGDEQFF. The CDR3 coding sequence is TGCGCCAGCAGTCCAGGGCCCCTCGGGGATGAGCAGTTCTTC.

The rearrangement links TRBV5-4 to TRBJ1-1; TRBD1 might be the D (6 bases). Trimming took 4 bases from V and 7 from J, leaving 11 bases between them. Germline CDR1 and CDR2: SGHNT and YYREEE (reference sequence). The CDR3 contains 12 residues. CDR3 nucleotide sequence: TGTGCCAGCAGCCAGGACAGCGTTGAAGCTTTCTTT. It encodes CASSQDSVEAFF.

On this clone: The identical CDR3 is also encoded by other nucleotide sequences in the sample. The chain couples TRBV6-5 to TRBJ1-2; D ambiguous. The V and J ends lost 0 bases and 3 bases respectively, with 5 bases between them. Germline V gene sequence: CDR1 MNHEY, CDR2 SVGAGI. The CDR3 length is 13 residues. The DNA for the CDR3 is TGTGCCAGCAGTTACTCCGGGGACTATGGCTACACCTTC. This translates into CASSYSGDYGYTF.

This clone has just one count. This chain joins TRBV19 and TRBJ1-4, with a possible D match to TRBD1 (5 bases). Germline V gene data show CDR1 as LNHDA and CDR2 as SQIVND (reference sequence). This CDR3 spans 14 amino acids. Trimming removed 5 bases from V and 4 bases from J, with 11 bases in between. CDR3 loop: CASSVWGDNEKLFF. CDR3 DNA: TGTGCCAGTAGTGTCTGGGGGGATAATGAAAAACTGTTTTTT.

This chain connects TRBV9 to TRBJ2-3, with D perhaps assigned TRBD1 or TRBD2 (5 bases each). V lost 0 bases, J lost 6 bases, and 11 bases lay in between. CDR1 is SGDLS, CDR2 YYNGEE, per germline. The CDR3 runs 14 residues. The CDR3 protein is CASSVDGASDTQYF. The CDR3 nucleotides read TGTGCCAGCAGCGTAGACGGGGCCAGCGATACGCAGTATTTT. The full variable domain, rest sourced from reference TRBV9 and TRBJ2-3, is DSGVTQTPKHLITATGQRVTLRCSPRSGDLSVYWYQQSLDQGLQFLIQYYNGEERAKGNILERFSAQQFPDLHSELNLSSLELGDSALYFCASSVDGASDTQYFGPGTRLTVL.